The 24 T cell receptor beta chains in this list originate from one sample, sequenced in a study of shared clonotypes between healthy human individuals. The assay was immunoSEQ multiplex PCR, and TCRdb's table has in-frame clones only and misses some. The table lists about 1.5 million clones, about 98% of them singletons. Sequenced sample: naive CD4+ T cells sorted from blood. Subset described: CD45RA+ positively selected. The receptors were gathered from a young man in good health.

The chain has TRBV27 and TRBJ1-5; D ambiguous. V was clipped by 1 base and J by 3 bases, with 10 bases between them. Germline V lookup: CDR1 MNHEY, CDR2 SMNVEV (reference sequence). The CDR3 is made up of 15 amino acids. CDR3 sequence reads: CASSLFPQPNQPQHF. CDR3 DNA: TGTGCCAGCAGTTTATTCCCGCAACCCAATCAGCCCCAGCATTTT.

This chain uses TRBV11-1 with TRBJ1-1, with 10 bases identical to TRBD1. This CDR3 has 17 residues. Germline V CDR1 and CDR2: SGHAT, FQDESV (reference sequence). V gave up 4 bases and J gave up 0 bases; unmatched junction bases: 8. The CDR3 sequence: CASSSGDRGFVNTEAFF. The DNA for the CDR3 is TGTGCCAGCAGCTCGGGGGACAGGGGATTCGTGAACACTGAAGCTTTCTTT.

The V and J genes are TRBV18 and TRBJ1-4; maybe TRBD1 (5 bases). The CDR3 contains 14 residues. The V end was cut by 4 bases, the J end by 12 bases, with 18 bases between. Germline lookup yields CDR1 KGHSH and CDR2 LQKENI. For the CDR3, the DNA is TGTGCCAGCTCACGACAGCCCTTACTGCGTGAACTGTTTTTT. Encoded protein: CASSRQPLLRELFF.

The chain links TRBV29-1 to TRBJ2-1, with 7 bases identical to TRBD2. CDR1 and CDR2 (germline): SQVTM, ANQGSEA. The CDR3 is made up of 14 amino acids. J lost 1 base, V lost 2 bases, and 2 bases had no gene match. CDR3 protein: CSVEKRGSYNEQFF. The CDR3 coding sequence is TGCAGCGTTGAAAAGCGGGGATCCTACAATGAGCAGTTCTTC.

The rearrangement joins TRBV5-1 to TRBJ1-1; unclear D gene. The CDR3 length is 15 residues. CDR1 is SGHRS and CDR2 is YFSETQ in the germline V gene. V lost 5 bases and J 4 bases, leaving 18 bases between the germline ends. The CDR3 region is CASRLMGTTSTEAFF. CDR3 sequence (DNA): TGCGCCAGCAGACTTATGGGCACTACGAGCACTGAAGCTTTCTTT.

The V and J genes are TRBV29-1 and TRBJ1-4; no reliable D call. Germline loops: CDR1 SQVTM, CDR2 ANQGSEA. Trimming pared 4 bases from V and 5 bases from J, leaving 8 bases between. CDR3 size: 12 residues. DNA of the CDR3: TGCAGCGTTGGGGGTGGGAATGAAAAACTGTTTTTT. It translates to CSVGGGNEKLFF. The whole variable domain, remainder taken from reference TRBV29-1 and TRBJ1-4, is SAVISQKPSRDICQRGTSLTIQCQVDSQVTMMFWYRQQPGQSLTLIATANQGSEATYESGFVIDKFPISRPNLTFSTLTVSNMSPEDSSIYLCSVGGGNEKLFFGSGTQLSVL.

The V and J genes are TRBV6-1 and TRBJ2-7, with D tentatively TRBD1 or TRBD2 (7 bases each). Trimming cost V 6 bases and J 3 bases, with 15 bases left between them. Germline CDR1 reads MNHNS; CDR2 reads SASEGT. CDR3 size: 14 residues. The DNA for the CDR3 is TGTGCCAGCAGGGGGGGGACAGTAAACTACGAGCAGTACTTC. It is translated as CASRGGTVNYEQYF.

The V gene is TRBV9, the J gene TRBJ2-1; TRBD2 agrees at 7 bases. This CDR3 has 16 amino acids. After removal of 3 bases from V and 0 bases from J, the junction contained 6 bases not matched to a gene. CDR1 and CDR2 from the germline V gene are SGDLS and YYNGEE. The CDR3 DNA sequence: TGTGCCAGCAGCGGACAAGCGGGAATCTCCTACAATGAGCAGTTCTTC. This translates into CASSGQAGISYNEQFF.

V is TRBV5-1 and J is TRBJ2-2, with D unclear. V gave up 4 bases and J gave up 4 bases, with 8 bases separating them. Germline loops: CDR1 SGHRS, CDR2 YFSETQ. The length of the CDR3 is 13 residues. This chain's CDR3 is CASSPTVTGELFF. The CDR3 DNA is TGCGCCAGCAGCCCTACGGTCACCGGGGAGCTGTTTTTT.

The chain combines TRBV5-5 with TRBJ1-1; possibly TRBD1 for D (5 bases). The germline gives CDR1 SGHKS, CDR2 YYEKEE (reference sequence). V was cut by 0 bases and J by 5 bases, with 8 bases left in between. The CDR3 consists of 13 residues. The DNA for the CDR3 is TGTGCCAGCAGCTTGGCGGCAGGGACTGAAGCTTTCTTT. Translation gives CASSLAAGTEAFF.

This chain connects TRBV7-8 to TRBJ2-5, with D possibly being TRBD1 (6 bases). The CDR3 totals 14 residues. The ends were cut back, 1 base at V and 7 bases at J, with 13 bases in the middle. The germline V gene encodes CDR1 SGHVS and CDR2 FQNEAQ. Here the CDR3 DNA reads TGTGCCAGCAGCTTAGATCACAACAGGGTGACCCAGTACTTC. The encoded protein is CASSLDHNRVTQYF.

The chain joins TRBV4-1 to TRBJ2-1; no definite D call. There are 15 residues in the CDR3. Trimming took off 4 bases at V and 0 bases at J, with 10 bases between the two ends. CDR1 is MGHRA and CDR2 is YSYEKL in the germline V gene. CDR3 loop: CASSPTQSSYNEQFF. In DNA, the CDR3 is TGCGCCAGCAGCCCAACTCAGAGCTCCTACAATGAGCAGTTCTTC.

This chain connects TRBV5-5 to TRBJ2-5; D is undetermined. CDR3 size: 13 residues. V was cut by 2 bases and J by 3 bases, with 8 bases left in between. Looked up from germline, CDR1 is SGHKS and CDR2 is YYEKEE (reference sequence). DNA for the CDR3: TGTGCCAGCAGCTTCGGGCAGAAAGAGACCCAGTACTTC. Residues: CASSFGQKETQYF.

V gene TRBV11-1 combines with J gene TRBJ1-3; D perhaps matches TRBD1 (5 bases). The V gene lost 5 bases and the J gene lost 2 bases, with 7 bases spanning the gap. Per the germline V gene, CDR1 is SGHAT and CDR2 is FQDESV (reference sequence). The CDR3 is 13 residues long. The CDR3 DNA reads TGTGCCAGCAGCCCAGGGCCTGGAAACACCATATATTTT. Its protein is CASSPGPGNTIYF.

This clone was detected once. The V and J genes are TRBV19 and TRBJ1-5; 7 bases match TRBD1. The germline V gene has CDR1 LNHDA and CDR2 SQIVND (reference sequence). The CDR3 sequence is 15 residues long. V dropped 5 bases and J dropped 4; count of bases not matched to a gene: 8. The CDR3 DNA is TGTGCCAGTAGTTCCTGGGACAGAGGTAATCAGCCCCAGCATTTT. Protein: CASSSWDRGNQPQHF. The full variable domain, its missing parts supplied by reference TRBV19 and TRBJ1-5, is DGGITQSPKYLFRKEGQNVTLSCEQNLNHDAMYWYRQDPGQGLRLIYYSQIVNDFQKGDIAEGYSVSREKKESFPLTVTSAQKNPTAFYLCASSSWDRGNQPQHFGDGTRLSIL.

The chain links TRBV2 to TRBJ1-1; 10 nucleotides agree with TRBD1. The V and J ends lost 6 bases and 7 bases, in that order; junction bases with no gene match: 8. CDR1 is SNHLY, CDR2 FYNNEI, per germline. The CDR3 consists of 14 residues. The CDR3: CASRGPGTGVEAFF. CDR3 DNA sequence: TGTGCCAGCAGGGGGCCCGGGACAGGGGTTGAAGCTTTCTTT.

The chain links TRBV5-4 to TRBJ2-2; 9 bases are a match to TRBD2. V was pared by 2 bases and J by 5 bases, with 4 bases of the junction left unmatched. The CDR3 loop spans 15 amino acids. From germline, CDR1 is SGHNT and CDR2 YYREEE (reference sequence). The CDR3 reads CASSFGTSWTGELFF. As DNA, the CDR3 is TGTGCCAGCAGCTTCGGGACTAGCTGGACCGGGGAGCTGTTTTTT.

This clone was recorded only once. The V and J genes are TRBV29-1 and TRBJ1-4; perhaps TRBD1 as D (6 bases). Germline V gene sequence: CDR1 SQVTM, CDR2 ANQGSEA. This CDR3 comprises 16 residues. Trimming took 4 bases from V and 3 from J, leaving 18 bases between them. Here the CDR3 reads CSVVRGASGSNEKLFF. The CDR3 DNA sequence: TGCAGCGTTGTTCGGGGGGCCAGTGGATCTAATGAAAAACTGTTTTTT.

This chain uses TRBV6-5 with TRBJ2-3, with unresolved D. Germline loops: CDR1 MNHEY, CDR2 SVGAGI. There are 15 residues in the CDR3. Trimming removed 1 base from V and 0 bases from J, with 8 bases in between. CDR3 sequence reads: CASSYLATSTDTQYF. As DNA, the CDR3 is TGTGCCAGCAGTTACTTAGCAACTAGCACAGATACGCAGTATTTT.

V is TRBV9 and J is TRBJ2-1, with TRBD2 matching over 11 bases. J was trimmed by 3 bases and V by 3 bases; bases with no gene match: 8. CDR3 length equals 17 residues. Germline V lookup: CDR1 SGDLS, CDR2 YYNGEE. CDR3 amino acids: CASSGPVGTSGYNEQFF. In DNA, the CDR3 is TGTGCCAGCAGCGGGCCGGTGGGGACTAGCGGCTACAATGAGCAGTTCTTC.

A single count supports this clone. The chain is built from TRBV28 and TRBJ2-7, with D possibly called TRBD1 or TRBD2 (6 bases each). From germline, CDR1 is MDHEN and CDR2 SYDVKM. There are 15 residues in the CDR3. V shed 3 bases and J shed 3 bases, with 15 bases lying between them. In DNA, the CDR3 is TGTGCCAGCAGTTTGGTGGGGGGCCCTGACTACGAGCAGTACTTC. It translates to CASSLVGGPDYEQYF.

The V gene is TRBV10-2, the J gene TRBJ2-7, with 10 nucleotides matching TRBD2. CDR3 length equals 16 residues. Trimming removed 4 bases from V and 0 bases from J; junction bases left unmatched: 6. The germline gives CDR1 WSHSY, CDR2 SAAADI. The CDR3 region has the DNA TGCGCCAGCAGTGGAGTAGCGGGAGGCCTCTCCTACGAGCAGTACTTC. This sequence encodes CASSGVAGGLSYEQYF.

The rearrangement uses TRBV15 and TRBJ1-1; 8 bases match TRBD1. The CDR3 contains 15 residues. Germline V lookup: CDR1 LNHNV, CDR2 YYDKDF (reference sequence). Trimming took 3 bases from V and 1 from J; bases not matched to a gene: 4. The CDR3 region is CATSRTGQGNTEAFF. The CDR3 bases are TGTGCCACCAGCAGGACAGGACAGGGGAACACTGAAGCTTTCTTT.

CDR3 amino acids: CASSHRGAINTEAFF. The CDR3 region has the DNA TGTGCCAGCAGCCACAGGGGAGCGATCAACACTGAAGCTTTCTTT. This sequence joins TRBV27 and TRBJ1-1; 7 positions agree with TRBD1. With V trimmed by 6 bases and J by 2 bases, 9 bases remained unmatched. Germline CDR1 reads MNHEY; CDR2 reads SMNVEV (reference sequence). This CDR3 contains 15 residues.